This T cell receptor beta chain stems from a study of T cells in Graves' hyperthyroidism and ophthalmopathy. Study observations and caveats: In simple terms, a model built on 13 V-J features told ophthalmopathy apart from stable hyperthyroidism.

Trimming shortened V by 5 bases and J by 4 bases, and 14 bases separated the two germline ends. The germline V gene encodes CDR1 MDHEN and CDR2 SYDVKM. The CDR3 is 14 amino acids. RNA transcripts gave rise to amplified TCR beta CDR3 regions. The TCR CDR3 was amplified in a first-round RT-PCR using the HTBI primer set. TCRdb processed the multiplex PCR reads anew with MiXCR; each CDR3 protein has one entry. The repertoire holds 450,000 to 500,000 distinct CDR3 sequences, with about 20% as singletons. Uncontrolled infection, other autoimmune disease, pregnancy and lactation each barred patients from inclusion. Diagnoses rested on clinical symptoms, serum thyroxine and TRAb, thyroid ultrasound and orbital computed tomography. The PBMCs were taken from around 10 ml of fresh peripheral blood. With regard to this clonotype: Its specificity is unknown.

The clonotype comes from a woman in her 70s with Graves' ophthalmopathy. The sample was blood. V and J are TRBV28 and TRBJ1-2; tentative D call: TRBD1 (5 bases). CDR3 protein: CASSPRQTAYGYTF. The CDR3 nucleotides are TGTGCCAGCAGTCCCCGTCAGACAGCCTATGGCTACACCTTC.